The text below deals with one T cell receptor (beta chain). Antigen: not known. CDR3 length equals 15 residues. CDR1 is SGDLS and CDR2 is YYNGEE in the germline V gene. The V and J ends lost 0 bases and 0 bases respectively, with 9 bases between them. These data originate in a study of cytomegalovirus exposure and HLA in healthy donors. Sequencing was performed with immunoSEQ multiplex PCR; in TCRdb, only in-frame clones are kept and a portion is missing. Of about 160,000 clones detected, 75% to 90% appear once; the ten largest clones hold 2% to 2.5%. Findings and limits, study-wide: Investigators reported more than 150 TCR beta chains as tied to cytomegalovirus. Reports indicated that the classifier achieved high specificity and sensitivity in diagnosing cytomegalovirus status.

The V gene is TRBV9, the J gene TRBJ1-1; possible D gene TRBD1, 6 bases. The source of this sequence is a woman aged 18-30 years in good health and CMV-seronegative. Sequencing was performed on PBMCs. The CDR3 coding sequence is TGTGCCAGCAGCGTAGGGACAGTCATGAACACTGAAGCTTTCTTT. Translating it yields CASSVGTVMNTEAFF. Using reference TRBV9 and TRBJ1-1 for the parts outside the CDR3, the full variable domain is DSGVTQTPKHLITATGQRVTLRCSPRSGDLSVYWYQQSLDQGLQFLIQYYNGEERAKGNILERFSAQQFPDLHSELNLSSLELGDSALYFCASSVGTVMNTEAFFGQGTRLTVV.